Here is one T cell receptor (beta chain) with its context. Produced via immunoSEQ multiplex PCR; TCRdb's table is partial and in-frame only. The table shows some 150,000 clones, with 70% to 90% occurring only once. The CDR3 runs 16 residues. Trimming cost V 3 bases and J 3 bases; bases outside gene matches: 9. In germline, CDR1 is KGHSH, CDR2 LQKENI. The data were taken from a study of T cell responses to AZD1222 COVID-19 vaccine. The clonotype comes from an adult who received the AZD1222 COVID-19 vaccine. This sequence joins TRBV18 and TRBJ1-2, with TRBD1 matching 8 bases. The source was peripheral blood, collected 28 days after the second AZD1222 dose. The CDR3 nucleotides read TGTGCCAGCTCACCTTCAGGGGGCCAGGGGTACTATGGCTACACCTTC. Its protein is CASSPSGGQGYYGYTF. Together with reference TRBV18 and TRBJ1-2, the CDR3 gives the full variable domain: NAGVMQNPRHLVRRRGQEARLRCSPMKGHSHVYWYRQLPEEGLKFMVYLQKENIIDESGMPKERFSAEFPKEGPSILRIQQVVRGDSAAYFCASSPSGGQGYYGYTFGSGTRLTVV.